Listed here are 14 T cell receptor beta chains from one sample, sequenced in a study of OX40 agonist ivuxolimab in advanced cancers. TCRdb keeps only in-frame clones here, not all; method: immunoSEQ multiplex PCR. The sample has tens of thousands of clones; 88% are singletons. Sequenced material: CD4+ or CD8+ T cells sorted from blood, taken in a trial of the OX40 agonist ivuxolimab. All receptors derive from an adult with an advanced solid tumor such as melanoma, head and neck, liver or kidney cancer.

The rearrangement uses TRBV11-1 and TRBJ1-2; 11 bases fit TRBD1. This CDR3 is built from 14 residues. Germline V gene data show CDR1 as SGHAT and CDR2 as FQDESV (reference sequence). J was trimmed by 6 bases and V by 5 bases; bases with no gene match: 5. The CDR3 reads CASSRTDRGHGYTF. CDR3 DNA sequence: TGTGCCAGCAGCCGAACGGACAGGGGGCATGGCTACACCTTC.

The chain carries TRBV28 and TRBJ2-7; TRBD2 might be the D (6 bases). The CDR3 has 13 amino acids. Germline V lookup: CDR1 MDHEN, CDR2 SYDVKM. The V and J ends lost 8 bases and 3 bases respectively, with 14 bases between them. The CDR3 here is CASGLGLLYEQYF. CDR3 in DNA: TGTGCCAGCGGGCTGGGACTCCTCTACGAGCAGTACTTC.

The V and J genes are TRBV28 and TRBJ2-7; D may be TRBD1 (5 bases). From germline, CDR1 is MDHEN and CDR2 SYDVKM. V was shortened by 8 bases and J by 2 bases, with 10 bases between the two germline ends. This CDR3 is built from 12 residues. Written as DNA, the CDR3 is TGTGCCAGCTGGACATTCCCCTACGAGCAGTACTTC. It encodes CASWTFPYEQYF.

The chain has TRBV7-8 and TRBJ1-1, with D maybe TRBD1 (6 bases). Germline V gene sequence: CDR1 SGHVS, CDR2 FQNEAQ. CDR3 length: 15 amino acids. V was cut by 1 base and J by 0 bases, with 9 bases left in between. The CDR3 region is CASSLDQGLNTEAFF. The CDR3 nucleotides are TGTGCCAGCAGCTTAGACCAGGGGTTGAACACTGAAGCTTTCTTT.

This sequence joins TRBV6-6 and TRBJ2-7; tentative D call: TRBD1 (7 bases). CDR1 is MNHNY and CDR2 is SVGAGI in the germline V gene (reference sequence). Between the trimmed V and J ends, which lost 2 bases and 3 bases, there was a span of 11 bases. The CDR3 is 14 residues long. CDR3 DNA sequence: TGTGCCAGCAGTTACGCAGGGGGAGGCTACGAGCAGTACTTC. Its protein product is CASSYAGGGYEQYF.

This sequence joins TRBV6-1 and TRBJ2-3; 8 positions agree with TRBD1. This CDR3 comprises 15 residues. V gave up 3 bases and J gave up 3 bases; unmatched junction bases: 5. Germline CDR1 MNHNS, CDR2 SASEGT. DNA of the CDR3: TGTGCCAGCAGTGATGACAGGGGATCGACAGATACGCAGTATTTT. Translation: CASSDDRGSTDTQYF.

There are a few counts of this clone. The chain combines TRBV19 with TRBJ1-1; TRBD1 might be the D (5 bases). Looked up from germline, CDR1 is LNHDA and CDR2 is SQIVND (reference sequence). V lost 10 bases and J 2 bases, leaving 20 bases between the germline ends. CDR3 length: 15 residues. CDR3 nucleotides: TGTGCCACCCTACCTTTGCTGGGGGGTAACACTGAAGCTTTCTTT. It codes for CATLPLLGGNTEAFF.

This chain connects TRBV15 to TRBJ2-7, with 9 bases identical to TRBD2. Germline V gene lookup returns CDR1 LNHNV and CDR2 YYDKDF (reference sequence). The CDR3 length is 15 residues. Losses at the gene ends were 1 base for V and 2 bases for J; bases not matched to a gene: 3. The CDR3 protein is CATSRGGGRAYEQYF. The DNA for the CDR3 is TGTGCCACCAGCAGAGGGGGCGGGAGGGCCTACGAGCAGTACTTC.

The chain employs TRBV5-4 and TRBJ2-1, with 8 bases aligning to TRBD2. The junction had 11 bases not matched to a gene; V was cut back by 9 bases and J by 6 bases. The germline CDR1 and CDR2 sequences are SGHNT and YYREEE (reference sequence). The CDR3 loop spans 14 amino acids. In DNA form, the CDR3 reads TGTGCCACTAGGACCCCGGGGGGGGCCAATGAGCAGTTCTTC. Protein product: CATRTPGGANEQFF.

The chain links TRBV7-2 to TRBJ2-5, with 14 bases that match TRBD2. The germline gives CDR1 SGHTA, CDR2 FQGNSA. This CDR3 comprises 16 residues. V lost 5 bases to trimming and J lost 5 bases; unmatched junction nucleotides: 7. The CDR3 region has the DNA TGTGCCAGCAGCCCCCGGACTAGCGGGGGGCGTGAGACCCAGTACTTC. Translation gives CASSPRTSGGRETQYF.

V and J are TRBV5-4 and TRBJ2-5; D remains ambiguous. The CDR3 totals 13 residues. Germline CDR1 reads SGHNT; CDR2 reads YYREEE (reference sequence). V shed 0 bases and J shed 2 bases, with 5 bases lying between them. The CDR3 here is CASSLVLQETQYF. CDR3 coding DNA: TGTGCCAGCAGCTTGGTCCTACAAGAGACCCAGTACTTC.

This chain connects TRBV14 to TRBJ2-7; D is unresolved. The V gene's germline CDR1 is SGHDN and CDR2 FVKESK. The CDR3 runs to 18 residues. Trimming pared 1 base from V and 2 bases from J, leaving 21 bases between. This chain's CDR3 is CASSQGVGRTVLPYEQYF. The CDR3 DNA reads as TGTGCCAGCAGCCAAGGAGTGGGTCGAACCGTCCTTCCCTACGAGCAGTACTTC.

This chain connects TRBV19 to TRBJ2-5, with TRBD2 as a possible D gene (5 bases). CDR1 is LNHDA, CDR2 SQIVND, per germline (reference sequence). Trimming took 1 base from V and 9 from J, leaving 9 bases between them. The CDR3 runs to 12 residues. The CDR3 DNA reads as TGTGCCAGTAGTATAGCCCGCGGGCCCCAGTACTTC. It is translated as CASSIARGPQYF.

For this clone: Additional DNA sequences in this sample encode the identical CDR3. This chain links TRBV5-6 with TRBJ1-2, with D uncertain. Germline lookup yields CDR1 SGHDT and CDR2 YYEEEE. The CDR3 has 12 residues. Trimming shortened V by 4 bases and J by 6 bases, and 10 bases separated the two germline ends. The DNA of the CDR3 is TGTGCCAGCAGCCTGATCGCCGATGGCTACACCTTC. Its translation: CASSLIADGYTF.